The TCR beta chain described here comes from a study of blood T cells in healthy people across ages. Study-wide results and caveats: Older individuals had lower TCR beta diversity per million T cells (the decline was roughly linear). Estimated diversity that came from one million T cells was considered an underestimate.

Germline V gene sequence: CDR1 MGHRA, CDR2 YSYEKL. There are 15 residues in the CDR3. With V trimmed by 2 bases and J by 10 bases, 11 bases remained unmatched. A second PCR of about 6 to 11 cycles used a sample-barcoded 5' primer and a J-beta primer mix. TCRdb called the 5' RACE reads again in MiXCR, with one record for every CDR3 protein. The table lists 1,300,000 or so distinct CDR3 sequences, approximately 59% of them singletons. Comment on this clonotype: Its matching antigen is unknown.

The gene calls are TRBV4-1 and TRBJ2-7; TRBD2 agrees at 10 bases. The TCR was taken from a man aged 18 to 30 in good health. Sequencing was performed on blood. The CDR3: CASSQILAGEEIQYF. DNA for the CDR3: TGCGCCAGCAGCCAAATTCTAGCGGGGGAAGAGATCCAGTACTTC.